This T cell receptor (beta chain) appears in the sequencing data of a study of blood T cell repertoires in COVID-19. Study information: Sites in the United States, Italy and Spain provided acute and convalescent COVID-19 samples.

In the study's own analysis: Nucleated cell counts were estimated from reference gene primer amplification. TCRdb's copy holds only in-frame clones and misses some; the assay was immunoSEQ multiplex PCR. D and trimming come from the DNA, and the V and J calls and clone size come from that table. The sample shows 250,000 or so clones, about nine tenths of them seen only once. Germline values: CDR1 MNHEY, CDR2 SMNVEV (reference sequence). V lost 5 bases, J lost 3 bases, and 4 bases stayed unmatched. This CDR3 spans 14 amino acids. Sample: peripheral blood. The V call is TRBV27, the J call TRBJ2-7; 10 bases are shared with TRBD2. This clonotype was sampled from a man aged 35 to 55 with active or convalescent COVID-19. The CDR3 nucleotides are TGTGCCAGCAGTAGCGGGAGGGGACGCTACGAGCAGTACTTC. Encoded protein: CASSSGRGRYEQYF.